This T cell receptor beta chain was captured in a study of cytomegalovirus exposure and HLA in healthy donors. Comment on this clone: What it binds is not known. One junction end does not reproduce the germline sequence, and a read error may be involved.

PCR employed 60 Vbeta and 13 Jbeta primers. TCRdb's copy holds only in-frame clones and misses some; the assay was immunoSEQ multiplex PCR. The repertoire holds about 140,000 clones, nearly 70% seen once, with about 10% in the top ten. Points from the study as a whole: The likely explanation for a cluster of highly shared sequence variants was sequencing artifact.

The CDR3 covers 16 residues. Germline-derived CDR1 and CDR2 are SSHAT and FNYEAQ (reference sequence). The sample comprised PBMCs. The TCR comes from a man aged 25-45 years in good health and CMV-seropositive. The J gene is TRBJ2-2, the V gene TRBV7-7; 10 bases line up with TRBD2. The CDR3 region is CASSSSGSQDTGELFF. The DNA for the CDR3 is TGTGCTAGCAGCTCTAGCGGGAGTCAGGACACCGGGGAGCTGTTTTTT.